The TCR beta chain under discussion was sequenced for a study of T cell responses to AZD1222 COVID-19 vaccine. Study-wide results and limits: In a largely white British group with more females than males, clonal diversity was possibly underestimated.

As regards this clone: Its antigen is undetermined.

Germline loops: CDR1 MDHEN, CDR2 SYDVKM. V was shortened by 6 bases and J by 1 base, with 6 bases between the two germline ends. The CDR3 length is 12 residues. TCRdb's table, derived via immunoSEQ multiplex PCR, lists solely in-frame clones and lacks some. Found here are about 200,000 clones, 90% to 95% of them singletons; the top ten hold 0.95% to 1.1%. The V call is TRBV28, the J call TRBJ1-1, with D unresolved. Specimen: peripheral blood, collected on day 0 of MenACWY control vaccination. The clonotype was recovered from an adult in good health. The CDR3, as DNA: TGTGCCAGCAGGCGGGGGAACACTGAAGCTTTCTTT. Protein sequence: CASRRGNTEAFF. The variable domain in full, with the rest retrieved from reference TRBV28 and TRBJ1-1, is DVKVTQSSRYLVKRTGEKVFLECVQDMDHENMFWYRQDPGLGLRLIYFSYDVKMKEKGDIPEGYSVSREKKERFSLILESASTNQTSMYLCASRRGNTEAFFGQGTRLTVV.